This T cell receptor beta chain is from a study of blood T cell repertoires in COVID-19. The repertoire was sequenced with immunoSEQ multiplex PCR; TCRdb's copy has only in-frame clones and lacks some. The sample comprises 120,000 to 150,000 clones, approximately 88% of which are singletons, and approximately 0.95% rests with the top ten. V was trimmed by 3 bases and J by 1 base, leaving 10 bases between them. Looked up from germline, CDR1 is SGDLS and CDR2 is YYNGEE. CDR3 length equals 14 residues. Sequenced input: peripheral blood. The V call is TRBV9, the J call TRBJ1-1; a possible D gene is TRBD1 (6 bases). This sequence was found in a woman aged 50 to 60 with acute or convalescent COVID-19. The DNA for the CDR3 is TGTGCCAGCAGCGCCAGGGGTCAGAACACTGAAGCTTTCTTT. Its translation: CASSARGQNTEAFF. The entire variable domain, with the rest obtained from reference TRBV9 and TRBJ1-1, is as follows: DSGVTQTPKHLITATGQRVTLRCSPRSGDLSVYWYQQSLDQGLQFLIQYYNGEERAKGNILERFSAQQFPDLHSELNLSSLELGDSALYFCASSARGQNTEAFFGQGTRLTVV.